This T cell receptor beta chain was recorded in a study of cytomegalovirus exposure and HLA in healthy donors. Notes on the study in general: HLA alleles showed associations with 15,000 to 20,000 TCR beta sequences in a later analysis, at a 0.05 false discovery rate. In a later analysis, a missense DCLRE1C variant was linked to TCR beta V- and J-gene trimming. Indistinguishable V segments, including TRBV6-2 and TRBV6-3, were excluded.

V was clipped by 2 bases and J by 5 bases, with 8 bases between them. The germline gives CDR1 SNHLY, CDR2 FYNNEI. The CDR3 consists of 13 residues. Use of 60 Vbeta and 13 Jbeta primers characterized the PCR. Using immunoSEQ multiplex PCR, the repertoire was profiled, and TCRdb retains in-frame clones only, with some absent. Counted here are 130,000 to 150,000 clones, 84% occurring once; the ten biggest clones make up almost 2.5%. Notes on this clone: Its matching antigen is unknown.

Specimen: PBMCs. The sequence was obtained from a boy younger than 10 in good health and CMV-seronegative. The chain joins TRBV2 to TRBJ2-3; D not resolved. Written as DNA, the CDR3 is TGTGCCAGCAGTGAAATGGTCGGAGATACGCAGTATTTT. Translation: CASSEMVGDTQYF.